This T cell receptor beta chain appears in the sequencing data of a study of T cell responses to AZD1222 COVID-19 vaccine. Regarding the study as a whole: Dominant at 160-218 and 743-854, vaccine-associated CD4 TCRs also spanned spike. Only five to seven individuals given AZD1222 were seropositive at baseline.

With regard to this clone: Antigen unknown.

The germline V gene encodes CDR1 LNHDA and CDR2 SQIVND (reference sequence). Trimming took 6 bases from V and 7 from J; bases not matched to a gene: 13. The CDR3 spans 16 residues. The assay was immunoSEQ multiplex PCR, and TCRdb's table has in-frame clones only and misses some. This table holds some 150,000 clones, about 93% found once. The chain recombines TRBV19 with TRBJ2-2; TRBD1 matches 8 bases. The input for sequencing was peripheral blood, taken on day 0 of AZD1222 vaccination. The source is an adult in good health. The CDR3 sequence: CASSQGDRSFHGELFF. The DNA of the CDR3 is TGTGCCAGTAGCCAGGGGGACAGGTCTTTTCACGGGGAGCTGTTTTTT.